A selection of T cell receptor beta chains follows, all from one sample in a study of Ad26.COV2.S vaccination and SARS-CoV-2 variants. Measured with immunoSEQ multiplex PCR; TCRdb has only the in-frame clones, and not every one. The table lists hundreds of thousands of clones, about nine tenths of them singletons. This specimen was peripheral blood, taken in a trial of Ad26.COV2.S vaccine versus placebo. Receptor source: a person aged 18 to 59 who received the Ad26.COV2.S COVID-19 vaccine or a placebo. CDR3s include the opening cysteine and the closing phenylalanine or tryptophan. The D gene is left open where the match is weak. Some rows have no size entry. The others give once, few or many, or a class for an expanded clone.

TRBV7-3,-,TRBJ2-2,-,TGTGCCAGCAGCCCGGGAAGGGTCCCCACCGGGGAGCTGTTTTTT,CASSPGRVPTGELFF
TRBV6-5,-,TRBJ1-2,-,TGTGCCAGCAGTTACGGGGAGGACTATGGCTACACCTTC,CASSYGEDYGYTF
TRBV30,few,TRBJ1-6,-,TGTGCCTGGAGTGTAAACGGTCGCCAGTCACCCCTCCACTTT,CAWSVNGRQSPLHF
TRBV7-6,-,TRBJ1-3,TRBD1,TGTGCCAGCAGCTTCCCCACGATAACAGGGGACCCTGGAAACACCATATATTTT,CASSFPTITGDPGNTIYF
TRBV10-2,-,TRBJ1-5,-,TGCGCCAGCAGGTTGGGGAGCAATCAGCCCCAGCATTTT,CASRLGSNQPQHF
TRBV6-5,-,TRBJ1-5,TRBD1,TGTGCCACCGCGGACAGGGGGACTCAGCCCCAGCATTTT,CATADRGTQPQHF
TRBV7-9,-,TRBJ2-2,TRBD1,TGTGCCAGCAGCTCGACAGGGCTGAACACCGGGGAGCTGTTTTTT,CASSSTGLNTGELFF
TRBV7-9,-,TRBJ1-1,-,TGTGCCAGCAGCCCACATTCGCGGATGAACACTGAAGCTTTCTTT,CASSPHSRMNTEAFF
TRBV25-1,-,TRBJ1-1,TRBD1,TGTGCCAGCAGTGCAGGGGGGGGGTCTGAAGCTTTCTTT,CASSAGGGSEAFF
TRBV9,many,TRBJ2-5,TRBD2,TGTGCCAGCAGCGTAGGAGCGGGGGGGAACCAAGAGACCCAGTACTTC,CASSVGAGGNQETQYF